Sequencing of this TCR beta chain was carried out in a study of cytomegalovirus exposure and HLA in healthy donors. This clone has a single count. CDR3 length: 16 amino acids. The germline gives CDR1 SGHTA, CDR2 FQGNSA. Losses at the gene ends were 3 bases for V and 4 bases for J; bases not matched to a gene: 8. The PCR had 60 Vbeta and 13 Jbeta primers. The table came from immunoSEQ multiplex PCR; TCRdb's copy has only in-frame clones and leaves some out. The table shows around 130,000 clones, with approximately 85% occurring only once. Sequencing was carried out using PBMCs. This receptor was taken from a woman aged 25 to 39 in good health and CMV-seropositive. This rearrangement joins TRBV7-2 to TRBJ2-1, with TRBD2 matching over 8 bases. In DNA form, the CDR3 reads TGTGCCAGCAGCTTCAAGCGGGAGCTTGGTTACAATGAGCAGTTCTTC. Translation: CASSFKRELGYNEQFF.